This note documents a single TCR beta chain sequence. As yet, its antigen is unknown. TRB was amplified by touch-down multiplex PCR, primer pools A and B combined. TCRdb re-analyzed the multiplex PCR reads; it lists each CDR3 protein once, without DNA. The specimen's table records 4,000 to 5,000 distinct CDR3 sequences. This sample was included in a study of T cell clusters in autoimmune cytopenias. Regarding the study as a whole: Clustering suggested that physiological T cell clusters were missing in primary autoimmune cytopenia patients.

Germline lookup yields CDR1 LNHNV and CDR2 YYDKDF (reference sequence). The CDR3 sequence is 13 residues long. TRB was amplified from about 270 ng of peripheral blood genomic DNA per sample. These records were also assigned to another study, of T cell repertoires in aging, cancer and after chemotherapy. That work adds: In cancer patients, declining TCR diversity with age involved lost richness and lost evenness. Median generation probability rose over the chemotherapy interval in each cancer cohort, suggesting rebound thymic output.

Sequences were obtained from peripheral blood. This sequence was found in a human donor with an autoimmune cytopenia or autoimmune hepatitis (not recorded which). The chain employs TRBV15 and TRBJ1-2. The CDR3 sequence: CATSRDEVDGYTF.